This T cell receptor beta chain was identified during a study of T cell repertoires in cytomegalovirus infection. Looking at the study overall: Both CMV infection and a matching HLA type were indicated by public TCR beta signatures.

TCRdb processed the reads anew with MiXCR; each CDR3 protein has one entry. The table includes nearly 550,000 distinct CDR3 sequences, approximately 15% detected once. Germline V lookup: CDR1 SGHRS, CDR2 YFSETQ. The CDR3 totals 16 residues. V shed 0 bases and J shed 3 bases, with 16 bases lying between them. This receptor was obtained from a human donor in good health (CMV status not recorded). Some clones in this sample may be carry-over from other donors' samples. The V call is TRBV5-1, the J call TRBJ2-7, with D perhaps being TRBD1 or TRBD2 (5 bases each). Sequencing was performed on CD8+ T cells from PBMCs. The CDR3 DNA reads as TGCGCCAGCAGCTTGGGGTCCGGGACGGAGAACTACGAGCAGTACTTC. Protein product: CASSLGSGTENYEQYF. Together with reference TRBV5-1 and TRBJ2-7, the CDR3 gives the full variable domain: KAGVTQTPRYLIKTRGQQVTLSCSPISGHRSVSWYQQTPGQGLQFLFEYFSETQRNKGNFPGRFSGRQFSNSRSEMNVSTLELGDSALYLCASSLGSGTENYEQYFGPGTRLTVT.